The 20 T cell receptor beta chains below all came from one sample that was sequenced in a study of siplizumab effects on memory and regulatory T cells. Profiled with immunoSEQ multiplex PCR; TCRdb holds only in-frame clones, not every one. The table lists over 80,000 clones, 87% of them singletons. What was sequenced was Tregs sorted from blood. The receptors stem from a human donor in good health.

The rearrangement uses TRBV11-2 and TRBJ2-7; TRBD1 matches at 10 bases. V shed 1 base and J 2 bases; nucleotides not matched to a gene: 5. This CDR3 contains 16 residues. The germline CDR1 and CDR2 sequences are SGHAT and FQNNGV. Here the CDR3 reads CASSLVMGQGPYEQYF. The CDR3 nucleotides are TGTGCCAGCAGCTTAGTAATGGGACAGGGGCCCTACGAGCAGTACTTC.

This clone appeared once. The V gene is TRBV6-1, the J gene TRBJ2-3; 12 bases are shared with TRBD1. Germline V gene data show CDR1 as MNHNS and CDR2 as SASEGT. The CDR3 extends over 15 amino acids. With 6 bases clipped from V and 2 bases from J, the junction kept 3 bases outside the gene matches. CDR3 residues: CASRGQGAPTDTQYF. CDR3 DNA: TGTGCCAGCAGGGGACAGGGGGCACCCACAGATACGCAGTATTTT.

V and J are TRBV11-1 and TRBJ2-2; TRBD1 aligns across 8 bases. The length of the CDR3 is 14 residues. Germline V gene lookup returns CDR1 SGHAT and CDR2 FQDESV (reference sequence). The V and J ends lost 4 bases and 4 bases, in that order; junction bases with no gene match: 2. CDR3 protein: CASSYRGFTGELFF. CDR3 sequence (DNA): TGTGCCAGCAGCTACAGGGGGTTCACCGGGGAGCTGTTTTTT.

The chain carries TRBV18 and TRBJ2-3, with D unresolved. The CDR3 loop spans 16 amino acids. Germline V CDR1 and CDR2: KGHSH, LQKENI. The V end was cut by 6 bases, the J end by 5 bases, with 21 bases between. CDR3: CASSPDFRQAGDTQYF. The CDR3 DNA reads as TGTGCCAGCTCCCCCGATTTCAGGCAGGCAGGAGATACGCAGTATTTT.

V and J are TRBV7-9 and TRBJ1-3, with a possible D match to TRBD1 (5 bases). The CDR3 extends over 15 amino acids. The V gene's germline CDR1 is SEHNR and CDR2 FQNEAQ (reference sequence). V was shortened by 7 bases and J by 2 bases, with 15 bases between the two germline ends. CDR3 nucleotide sequence: TGTGCCAGCACCCTAGGGGCGGGGGCTGGAAACACCATATATTTT. Its protein is CASTLGAGAGNTIYF.

The V gene is TRBV30, the J gene TRBJ1-3; D ambiguous. The germline V gene encodes CDR1 GTSNPN and CDR2 SVGIG (reference sequence). Trimming removed 0 bases from V and 0 bases from J, with 12 bases in between. This CDR3 contains 16 residues. Here the CDR3 reads CAWSVLPGNSGNTIYF. The DNA of the CDR3 is TGTGCCTGGAGTGTACTGCCCGGGAACTCTGGAAACACCATATATTTT. Using reference TRBV30 and TRBJ1-3 for the parts outside the CDR3, the full variable domain is SQTIHQWPATLVQPVGSPLSLECTVEGTSNPNLYWYRQAAGRGLQLLFYSVGIGQISSEVPQNLSASRPQDRQFILSSKKLLLSDSGFYLCAWSVLPGNSGNTIYFGEGSWLTVV.

The V and J genes are TRBV19 and TRBJ2-3, with a tentative D call TRBD1 (5 bases). The V gene lost 2 bases and the J gene lost 6 bases, with 15 bases spanning the gap. The CDR3 is 15 amino acids. Germline V CDR1 and CDR2: LNHDA, SQIVND (reference sequence). The CDR3 loop is CASSIYAKKGDTQYF. The CDR3 DNA reads as TGTGCCAGTAGTATATATGCCAAGAAGGGGGATACGCAGTATTTT.

This chain joins TRBV4-1 and TRBJ2-6; the D is unclear. The CDR3 loop spans 15 amino acids. The ends were cut back, 7 bases at V and 0 bases at J, with 10 bases in the middle. Germline CDR1 MGHRA, CDR2 YSYEKL. CDR3 DNA sequence: TGCGCCAGCACATGGCAGATCTCTGGGGCCAACGTCCTGACTTTC. It specifies CASTWQISGANVLTF.

This chain uses TRBV5-6 with TRBJ2-3; D gene unclear. The CDR3 runs 13 residues. The V gene lost 0 bases and the J gene lost 3 bases, with 5 bases spanning the gap. Germline-derived CDR1 and CDR2 are SGHDT and YYEEEE. CDR3 amino acids: CASSLVITDTQYF. In DNA, the CDR3 is TGTGCCAGCAGCTTGGTCATTACAGATACGCAGTATTTT. The variable domain in full, completed from reference TRBV5-6 and TRBJ2-3, reads DAGVTQSPTHLIKTRGQQVTLRCSPKSGHDTVSWYQQALGQGPQFIFQYYEEEERQRGNFPDRFSGHQFPNYSSELNVNALLLGDSALYLCASSLVITDTQYFGPGTRLTVL.

The genes are TRBV18 and TRBJ1-5; D is perhaps TRBD1 (6 bases). CDR1 is KGHSH and CDR2 is LQKENI in the germline V gene. Deletions cut 3 bases from V and 4 bases from J, with 10 bases between. CDR3 length: 14 residues. For the CDR3, the DNA is TGTGCCAGCTCACCTATGGACAGTAATCAGCCCCAGCATTTT. This gives the protein CASSPMDSNQPQHF.

This chain joins TRBV6-5 and TRBJ1-1, with D unresolved. Per the germline V gene, CDR1 is MNHEY and CDR2 is SVGAGI. Trimming took 6 bases from V and 3 from J, leaving 11 bases between them. The CDR3 spans 13 residues. In DNA form, the CDR3 reads TGTGCCAGCAGCGGGCAGCGGTACACTGAAGCTTTCTTT. Encoded protein: CASSGQRYTEAFF.

The chain employs TRBV11-2 and TRBJ2-3; TRBD2 matches 7 bases. The CDR3 has 14 amino acids. The germline gives CDR1 SGHAT, CDR2 FQNNGV. V lost 5 bases, J lost 5 bases, and 7 bases stayed unmatched. CDR3 coding DNA: TGTGCCAGCAGCATGGGTGGGGGGGTAGATACGCAGTATTTT. Protein sequence: CASSMGGGVDTQYF.

The gene calls are TRBV19 and TRBJ2-1; TRBD1 matches at 7 bases. From germline, CDR1 is LNHDA and CDR2 SQIVND (reference sequence). Trimming at V came to 4 bases and at J to 8 bases, leaving 5 bases not matched to a gene. The CDR3 has 13 amino acids. The CDR3 DNA reads as TGTGCCAGTAGTACTTCTAGGGGGCATGAGCAGTTCTTC. Its translation is CASSTSRGHEQFF.

CDR3: CATSRGDPSEQYF. CDR3 bases: TGTGCCACCAGCAGAGGGGACCCCTCCGAGCAGTACTTC. The chain carries TRBV15 and TRBJ2-7; D assignment may be TRBD1 or TRBD2 (5 bases each). Germline assignment: CDR1 LNHNV and CDR2 YYDKDF (reference sequence). The CDR3 spans 13 residues. V gave up 1 base and J gave up 6 bases, with 10 bases separating them.

The table lists this clone with a few counts. V gene TRBV11-2 combines with J gene TRBJ2-1; maybe TRBD2 (5 bases). Germline V gene sequence: CDR1 SGHAT, CDR2 FQNNGV. The CDR3 is 15 amino acids. V lost 5 bases, J lost 4 bases, and 15 bases lay in between. The CDR3 is CASSTGYGGYNEQFF. As DNA, the CDR3 is TGTGCCAGCAGCACGGGCTACGGAGGTTACAATGAGCAGTTCTTC.

This clone has more than one count but fewer than ten. This chain uses TRBV7-9 with TRBJ1-1; the D is unclear. Between the trimmed V and J ends, which lost 2 bases and 1 base, there was a span of 5 bases. The CDR3 is made up of 13 amino acids. Germline CDR1 SEHNR, CDR2 FQNEAQ (reference sequence). The CDR3 sequence: CASSLTENTEAFF. In DNA form, the CDR3 reads TGTGCCAGCAGCTTAACTGAGAACACTGAAGCTTTCTTT.

V is TRBV6-1 and J is TRBJ1-5, with no clear D. There are 13 residues in the CDR3. Trimming took 4 bases from V and 2 from J, leaving 6 bases between them. CDR1 is MNHNS, CDR2 SASEGT, per germline. The CDR3 here is CASSVQGNQPQHF. In DNA, the CDR3 is TGTGCCAGCAGTGTGCAAGGCAATCAGCCCCAGCATTTT.

This clone was detected once. As DNA, the CDR3 is TGTGCTAGTGGTTTCCCCGGGACAGGGGGATACAATGAGCAGTTCTTC. This translates into CASGFPGTGGYNEQFF. The V gene is TRBV12-5, the J gene TRBJ2-1, with 11 nucleotides matching TRBD1. The germline V gene has CDR1 LGHNT and CDR2 FRNRAP. Trimming removed 3 bases from V and 4 bases from J; junction bases left unmatched: 5. The CDR3 contains 16 residues.

V is TRBV29-1 and J is TRBJ2-3; D not certain. This CDR3 is 15 amino acids long. Germline V lookup: CDR1 SQVTM, CDR2 ANQGSEA. Trimming left V 2 bases short and J 0 bases short, with 12 bases between. CDR3 coding DNA: TGCAGCGTTGAAAAAACATACGGAAGCACAGATACGCAGTATTTT. This encodes CSVEKTYGSTDTQYF.

The CDR3 region has the DNA TGCGCCAGCAGCCAGGCCACCCTAGCGGGGGGCCCATGCTACAATGAGCAGTTCTTC. Translation gives CASSQATLAGGPCYNEQFF. This rearrangement joins TRBV4-1 to TRBJ2-1, with 11 bases fitting TRBD2. The CDR3 is 19 residues long. Trimming took 3 bases from V and 3 from J; bases not matched to a gene: 13. Germline values: CDR1 MGHRA, CDR2 YSYEKL.